These 30 T cell receptor beta chains came from one sample sequenced in a study of Ad26.COV2.S vaccination and SARS-CoV-2 variants. The method was immunoSEQ multiplex PCR; TCRdb's version includes in-frame clones alone and lacks a portion of them. The sample shows about 400,000 clones, 70% to 90% of them seen only once. Indicated treatment: roughly 19 received Ad26.COV2.S at low or high dose, single or two shots; a few received placebo; per-sample allocation not given. All samples were drawn on day 63, counting from the first vaccine or placebo injection. The input for sequencing was peripheral blood, taken in a trial of Ad26.COV2.S vaccine versus placebo. The receptors were gathered from a person aged 18-65 years who received the Ad26.COV2.S COVID-19 vaccine or a placebo.

The chain links TRBV27 to TRBJ2-1, with D possibly matching TRBD1 (5 bases). This CDR3 has 13 residues. Looked up from germline, CDR1 is MNHEY and CDR2 is SMNVEV (reference sequence). With 6 bases removed from V and 7 bases from J, the gap between germline ends came to 13 bases. The CDR3 loop reads CASSPRGWNEQFF. The CDR3 bases are TGTGCCAGCAGCCCAAGGGGTTGGAATGAGCAGTTCTTC.

The V and J genes are TRBV5-1 and TRBJ2-3; D not certain. Germline CDR1 is SGHRS and CDR2 is YFSETQ. Trimming took 4 bases from V and 2 from J, leaving 5 bases between them. The CDR3 consists of 12 residues. The CDR3 reads CASSLFTDTQYF. In DNA form, the CDR3 reads TGCGCCAGCAGCCTGTTCACAGATACGCAGTATTTT.

V is TRBV13 and J is TRBJ1-6, with a tentative D call TRBD1 (5 bases). Germline CDR1 reads PRHDT; CDR2 reads FYEKMQ (reference sequence). Trimming stripped 0 bases from V and 2 bases from J, with 11 bases between. The CDR3 extends over 17 amino acids. CDR3 loop: CASSLGGTQTYNSPLHF. CDR3 nucleotide sequence: TGTGCCAGCAGCTTAGGCGGGACCCAGACCTATAATTCACCCCTCCACTTT. The entire variable domain, with the rest obtained from reference TRBV13 and TRBJ1-6, is as follows: AAGVIQSPRHLIKEKRETATLKCYPIPRHDTVYWYQQGPGQDPQFLISFYEKMQSDKGSIPDRFSAQQFSDYHSELNMSSLELGDSALYFCASSLGGTQTYNSPLHFGNGTRLTVT.

The chain couples TRBV2 to TRBJ1-1; D uncertain. V was trimmed by 1 base and J by 2 bases, leaving 11 bases between them. The CDR3 covers 15 residues. CDR1 SNHLY and CDR2 FYNNEI come from the germline V gene. CDR3 sequence reads: CASSEDLGRNTEAFF. DNA for the CDR3: TGTGCCAGCAGTGAAGACCTGGGAAGAAACACTGAAGCTTTCTTT.

The chain is built from TRBV5-1 and TRBJ1-2; D is perhaps TRBD1 (5 bases). The germline V gene has CDR1 SGHRS and CDR2 YFSETQ. V lost 3 bases, J lost 5 bases, and 14 bases lay in between. The CDR3 runs 14 residues. CDR3 loop: CASSYDGAEYGYTF. DNA of the CDR3: TGCGCCAGCAGCTACGATGGGGCAGAATATGGCTACACCTTC.

The chain links TRBV6-2 or TRBV6-3 to TRBJ2-7; the D gene is possibly TRBD2 (5 bases). CDR3 length: 12 residues. V lost 4 bases and J 3 bases, leaving 7 bases between the germline ends. Germline values: CDR1 MNHEY, CDR2 SVGEGT. CDR3 amino acids: CASSSGNYEQYF. For the CDR3, the DNA is TGTGCCAGCAGTTCCGGGAACTACGAGCAGTACTTC.

The chain combines TRBV5-1 with TRBJ1-3; 9 nucleotides align to TRBD1. Germline loops: CDR1 SGHRS, CDR2 YFSETQ. V shed 3 bases, J shed 8 bases, and the junction held 3 bases outside the gene matches. The CDR3 is made up of 13 amino acids. For the CDR3, the DNA is TGCGCCAGCAGCTGGACAGGGGAGGACACCATATATTTT. Translating gives CASSWTGEDTIYF.

CDR3 in amino acids: CASSQGYRDHTEAFF. In DNA, the CDR3 is TGCGCCAGCAGCCAAGGATACAGGGACCACACTGAAGCTTTCTTT. The chain is built from TRBV4-1 and TRBJ1-1; possible D gene TRBD1, 6 bases. Germline V lookup: CDR1 MGHRA, CDR2 YSYEKL. The length of the CDR3 is 15 residues. V was pared by 1 base and J by 3 bases, with 12 bases between.

This chain links TRBV7-6 with TRBJ1-1; D remains ambiguous. V dropped 1 base and J dropped 5 bases, with 11 bases sitting between them. This CDR3 region has 14 residues. Germline CDR1 SGHVS, CDR2 FNYEAQ. This chain's CDR3 is CASSLEEGQTEAFF. The CDR3 DNA sequence: TGTGCCAGCAGCTTAGAAGAGGGTCAGACTGAAGCTTTCTTT.

J is TRBJ2-3 and V is TRBV6-6; no firm D call. The V end was cut by 6 bases, the J end by 4 bases, with 11 bases between. Germline lookup yields CDR1 MNHNY and CDR2 SVGAGI (reference sequence). There are 13 residues in the CDR3. DNA of the CDR3: TGTGCCAGCAGCACGTCCCTGCCAGATACGCAGTATTTT. This encodes CASSTSLPDTQYF.

V is TRBV12-3 or TRBV12-4 and J is TRBJ1-2; the match to TRBD1 covers 7 bases. Unmatched junction bases numbered 7, after V lost 7 bases and J lost 8 bases. The CDR3 totals 12 residues. The CDR3 nucleotides are TGTGCCAGCACCGACAGGGTTTGGGGCTACACCTTC. Translation: CASTDRVWGYTF.

J is TRBJ2-3 and V is TRBV19, with 9 bases matching TRBD2. The germline CDR1 and CDR2 sequences are LNHDA and SQIVND (reference sequence). The CDR3 has 15 residues. The J segment lost 2 bases and the V segment lost 5 bases, leaving 5 bases of the junction unmatched. The CDR3 sequence: CASSVTSGYTDTQYF. The CDR3 DNA sequence: TGTGCCAGTAGTGTGACTAGCGGTTACACAGATACGCAGTATTTT.

This clone has more than one count but fewer than ten. This rearrangement joins TRBV29-1 to TRBJ1-1; no firm D call. The V gene lost 4 bases and the J gene lost 7 bases, with 4 bases spanning the gap. The germline CDR1 and CDR2 sequences are SQVTM and ANQGSEA. The CDR3 has 9 amino acids. CDR3 coding DNA: TGCAGCGTTGGCGGTGAAGCTTTCTTT. It is translated as CSVGGEAFF.

This clone was found once. The rearrangement links TRBV7-8 to TRBJ2-7, with D possibly matching TRBD2 (6 bases). Germline CDR1 and CDR2: SGHVS and FQNEAQ. Deletions cut 5 bases from V and 3 bases from J, with 23 bases between. CDR3 size: 17 residues. CDR3 sequence: CASSAGPRKGWLYEQYF. CDR3 sequence (DNA): TGTGCCAGCAGCGCGGGACCCAGAAAGGGATGGCTCTACGAGCAGTACTTC.

The chain combines TRBV19 with TRBJ1-5; 8 bases are a match to TRBD1. The CDR3 has 15 amino acids. Per germline, CDR1 LNHDA and CDR2 SQIVND (reference sequence). J gave up 8 bases and V 6 bases, and 12 bases lay outside the gene matches. CDR3 bases: TGTGCCAGTAGCGACTCGGACAGGGCAGTCGAGCCCCAGCATTTT. This gives the protein CASSDSDRAVEPQHF.

This chain links TRBV5-4 with TRBJ1-4; a weak D match, TRBD1 (5 bases). The germline V and J ends were trimmed by 0 bases and 8 bases, with 8 bases remaining between them. This CDR3 is 13 amino acids long. CDR1 SGHNT and CDR2 YYREEE come from the germline V gene (reference sequence). The CDR3 DNA reads as TGTGCCAGCAGCTTGGCGGGGGGAGAAAAACTGTTTTTT. Translated: CASSLAGGEKLFF. Filled out from reference TRBV5-4 and TRBJ1-4, the complete variable domain reads ETGVTQSPTHLIKTRGQQVTLRCSSQSGHNTVSWYQQALGQGPQFIFQYYREEENGRGNFPPRFSGLQFPNYSSELNVNALELDDSALYLCASSLAGGEKLFFGSGTQLSVL.

The chain recombines TRBV5-1 with TRBJ2-1; D is ambiguous. Looked up from germline, CDR1 is SGHRS and CDR2 is YFSETQ. The CDR3 length is 14 residues. V lost 3 bases to trimming and J lost 3 bases, with 10 bases between them. Here the CDR3 reads CASSSWNLYNEQFF. CDR3 in DNA: TGCGCCAGCAGCTCCTGGAATCTCTACAATGAGCAGTTCTTC. Drawing the rest from reference TRBV5-1 and TRBJ2-1, the complete variable domain is KAGVTQTPRYLIKTRGQQVTLSCSPISGHRSVSWYQQTPGQGLQFLFEYFSETQRNKGNFPGRFSGRQFSNSRSEMNVSTLELGDSALYLCASSSWNLYNEQFFGPGTRLTVL.

The J gene is TRBJ2-5, the V gene TRBV5-6; tentative D call: TRBD2 (5 bases). Germline CDR1 and CDR2: SGHDT and YYEEEE. The CDR3 has 14 residues. Trimming took 2 bases from V and 5 from J, leaving 13 bases between them. The CDR3 sequence: CASSFRGPGETQYF. The CDR3 DNA follows: TGTGCCAGCAGCTTTCGAGGGCCCGGTGAGACCCAGTACTTC.

The chain links TRBV24-1 to TRBJ1-1, with a tentative D call TRBD1 (5 bases). From germline, CDR1 is KGHDR and CDR2 SFDVKD. V lost 2 bases and J lost 1, with 10 bases in between. The CDR3 runs 15 residues. The CDR3 sequence: CATSDSLTGNTEAFF. The CDR3 DNA reads as TGTGCCACCAGTGATTCTCTCACAGGGAACACTGAAGCTTTCTTT.

The CDR3 coding sequence is TGTGCCAGCAGTTGGGACGGAGCAAGCTACGAGCAGTACTTC. As protein: CASSWDGASYEQYF. The chain couples TRBV25-1 to TRBJ2-7, with D perhaps given as TRBD1 or TRBD2 (5 bases each). CDR1 MGHDK and CDR2 SYGVNS come from the germline V gene. V was clipped by 5 bases and J by 3 bases, with 14 bases between them. This CDR3 has 14 amino acids.

The rearrangement uses TRBV6-2 or TRBV6-3 and TRBJ1-1; D call uncertain. Germline V gene data show CDR1 as MNHEY and CDR2 as SVGEGT. V shed 2 bases and J shed 3 bases, with 7 bases lying between them. There are 13 residues in the CDR3. The CDR3 region has the DNA TGTGCCAGCAGTTACCGAGGGTACACTGAAGCTTTCTTT. The encoded protein is CASSYRGYTEAFF.

J is TRBJ2-3 and V is TRBV4-1; TRBD2 matches 9 bases. Germline V gene sequence: CDR1 MGHRA, CDR2 YSYEKL. The trim removed 0 bases at V and 0 bases at J, leaving 10 bases unmatched. This CDR3 spans 19 amino acids. The DNA for the CDR3 is TGCGCCAGCAGCCAAGAGTGGAGCGGGGGGACAACTAGCACAGATACGCAGTATTTT. Protein: CASSQEWSGGTTSTDTQYF.

This clone was seen more than once but under ten times. The rearrangement uses TRBV3-1 (or the pseudogene TRBV3-2) and TRBJ1-1, with 8 nucleotides matching TRBD1. This CDR3 is 14 amino acids long. From germline, CDR1 is LGHDT and CDR2 YNNKEL (reference sequence). The J segment lost 5 bases and the V segment lost 4 bases, leaving 6 bases of the junction unmatched. CDR3: CASSLGQGGTEAFF. In DNA, the CDR3 is TGTGCCAGCAGCCTCGGACAGGGTGGAACTGAAGCTTTCTTT.

The chain links TRBV5-1 to TRBJ2-7; 10 bases agree with TRBD1. CDR3 size: 15 residues. Germline V gene sequence: CDR1 SGHRS, CDR2 YFSETQ. The V gene end was trimmed by 3 bases and the J gene end by 5 bases; junction bases not matched to a gene: 8. The CDR3 protein is CASSSQGQGMNEQYF. The DNA for the CDR3 is TGCGCCAGCAGCTCACAGGGACAGGGGATGAACGAGCAGTACTTC.

Concerning this clone: This sample also contains other DNA sequences that code for the same CDR3. The gene calls are TRBV9 and TRBJ1-5, with D tentatively TRBD1 (5 bases). Trimming took 0 bases from V and 1 from J, leaving 5 bases between them. Looked up from germline, CDR1 is SGDLS and CDR2 is YYNGEE. CDR3 length equals 14 residues. In nucleotides, the CDR3 is TGTGCCAGCAGCGTAGGGGACAGCAATCAGCCCCAGCATTTT. Residues: CASSVGDSNQPQHF.

The rearrangement links TRBV3-1 (or the pseudogene TRBV3-2) to TRBJ1-1; D perhaps matches TRBD1 (5 bases). Germline values: CDR1 LGHDT, CDR2 YNNKEL (reference sequence). Trimming cost V 4 bases and J 6 bases, with 15 bases left between them. The CDR3 has 14 amino acids. The CDR3 DNA follows: TGTGCCAGCAGCCCCCAGAGACAGCTAGCTGAAGCTTTCTTT. This sequence encodes CASSPQRQLAEAFF.

The chain recombines TRBV9 with TRBJ1-1, with 9 positions matching TRBD1. In germline, CDR1 is SGDLS, CDR2 YYNGEE. Losses at the gene ends were 3 bases for V and 0 bases for J; bases not matched to a gene: 18. The CDR3 runs to 20 residues. CDR3 sequence (DNA): TGTGCCAGCAGCGCCGGGAAGGGGGACAGGGCACCTAGCATGAACACTGAAGCTTTCTTT. Its protein product is CASSAGKGDRAPSMNTEAFF.

V gene TRBV2 combines with J gene TRBJ1-4, with 7 nucleotides matching TRBD1. With V trimmed by 6 bases and J by 7 bases, 8 bases remained unmatched. The CDR3 covers 14 residues. Germline V gives CDR1 SNHLY, CDR2 FYNNEI. In DNA form, the CDR3 reads TGTGCCAGCAGCGAACAGGGGTTTAGTGAAAAACTGTTTTTT. This sequence encodes CASSEQGFSEKLFF.

The chain has TRBV5-6 and TRBJ2-1; weak D call: TRBD1 (7 bases). Germline V gene data show CDR1 as SGHDT and CDR2 as YYEEEE. This CDR3 has 16 amino acids. The V end was cut by 0 bases, the J end by 3 bases, with 13 bases between. CDR3 sequence reads: CASSLVGGGNYNEQFF. The CDR3, as DNA: TGTGCCAGCAGCTTGGTAGGGGGCGGGAACTACAATGAGCAGTTCTTC.

The chain couples TRBV4-1 to TRBJ1-3, with no clear D. CDR3 length: 16 amino acids. The germline V gene has CDR1 MGHRA and CDR2 YSYEKL. V gave up 0 bases and J gave up 3 bases, with 12 bases separating them. Written as DNA, the CDR3 is TGCGCCAGCAGCCAAGAGGCGGGATCGAGTGGAAACACCATATATTTT. Translating gives CASSQEAGSSGNTIYF.